This TCR beta chain was sequenced during a study of T cell repertoires in cytomegalovirus infection (dated by TCRdb to between 2018 and 2021). With regard to the full study: Donor HLA type was relevant to the analysis, because carriage of CMV infection together with the matching HLA type was indicated by public TCR beta signatures.

The instrument given in TCRdb is Illumina HiSeq 1500. In TCRdb, the public reads were trimmed at Q25 with fastp and aligned with MiXCR, with productive beta chains retained. Each CDR3 protein appears once, grouped with its most common genes and DNA. Across this sample there are about 250,000 distinct CDR3 sequences, with roughly 6.5% seen only once. Of the sample, about 6.3% is held by the ten largest clones. This clonotype was counted many times. It lacks a known antigen. One base away there is no much larger clone; base qualities are not given. What the work shows at the level of the full study, not this receptor alone: Carriers of CMV infection plus the relevant HLA type were discriminated by the cumulative frequency of public TCR beta family members in the study cohort and in an independent approximately 340-donor cohort. The ex vivo response was dominated by HLA-C-restricted CMV-specific TCR beta clonotypes, which also provided the single most frequent clonotype in two of eight donors.

The sequenced sample was PBMCs. This TCR was recovered from a human donor in good health (CMV status not recorded). Some clones in this sample may be carry-over from other donors' samples.

The DNA reads TGCAGCGTTGTAATCCAGTCAGAGACCCAGTACTTC. Its protein reads: CSVVIQSETQYF. This sequence uses TRBV29-1 and TRBJ2-5, with the D gene uncertain. Measured from the cysteine to the phenylalanine, the CDR3 is 12 residues long. Only the CDR3 part of the read is kept: 36 bases, read in frame from the first base. CDR1 and CDR2 (SQVTM, ANQGSEA) derive from the germline V gene. V loses 4 bases of germline sequence and J loses 4 bases, and the interval between the two ends is 10 bases.